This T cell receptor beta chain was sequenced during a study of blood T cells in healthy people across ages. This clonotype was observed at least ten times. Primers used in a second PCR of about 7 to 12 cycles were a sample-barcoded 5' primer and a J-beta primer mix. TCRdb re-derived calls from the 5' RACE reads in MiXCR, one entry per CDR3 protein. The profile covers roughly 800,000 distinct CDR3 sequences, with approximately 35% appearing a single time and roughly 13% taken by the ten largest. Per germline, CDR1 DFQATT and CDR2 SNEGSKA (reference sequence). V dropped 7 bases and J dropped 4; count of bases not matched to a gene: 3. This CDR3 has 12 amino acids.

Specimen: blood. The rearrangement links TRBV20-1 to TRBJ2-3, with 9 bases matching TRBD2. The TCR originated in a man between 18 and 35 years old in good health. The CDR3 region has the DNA TGCAGTGTGGCGGGGGGGCCAGATACGCAGTATTTT. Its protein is CSVAGGPDTQYF.